This T cell receptor (beta chain) is drawn from a study of blood T cell repertoires in COVID-19. Study-level background: Acute and convalescent COVID-19 samples came from the United States, Italy and Spain. T cells, B-cell-depleted T cells, or PBMCs provided the cDNA or gDNA that served as material.

In the authors' workflow: Cell counts per sample came from amplifying reference gene primers. TCRdb's table, derived via immunoSEQ multiplex PCR, lists solely in-frame clones and lacks some. V, J and clone size are those of that table, while D and trimming were read from the DNA. Of 70,000 to 85,000 clones listed, around 80% are singletons. Germline V lookup: CDR1 KGHSH, CDR2 LQKENI. V was trimmed by 1 base and J by 0 bases, leaving 11 bases between them. The CDR3 runs 16 residues. The source of this sequence is a man aged 55 to 70 with acute or convalescent COVID-19. The chain is built from TRBV18 and TRBJ2-3; possible D gene TRBD2, 5 bases. The sequencing sample was made of peripheral blood. CDR3 amino acids: CASSPLSRTSTDTQYF. As DNA, the CDR3 is TGTGCCAGCTCACCACTCTCTCGGACTAGCACAGATACGCAGTATTTT.